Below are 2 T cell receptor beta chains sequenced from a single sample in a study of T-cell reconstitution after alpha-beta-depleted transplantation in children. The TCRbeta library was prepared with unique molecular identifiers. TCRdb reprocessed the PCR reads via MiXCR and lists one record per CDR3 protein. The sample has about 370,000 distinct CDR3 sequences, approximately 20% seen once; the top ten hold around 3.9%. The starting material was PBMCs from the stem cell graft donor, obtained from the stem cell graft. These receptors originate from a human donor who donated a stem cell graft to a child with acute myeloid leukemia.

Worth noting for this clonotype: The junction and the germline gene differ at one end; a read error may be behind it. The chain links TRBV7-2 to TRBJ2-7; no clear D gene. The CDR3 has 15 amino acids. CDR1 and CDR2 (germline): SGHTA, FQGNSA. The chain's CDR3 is CASILEIAASYEQYF. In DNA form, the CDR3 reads TGTGCCAGCATCTTAGAGATCGCAGCCTCCTACGAGCAGTACTTC.

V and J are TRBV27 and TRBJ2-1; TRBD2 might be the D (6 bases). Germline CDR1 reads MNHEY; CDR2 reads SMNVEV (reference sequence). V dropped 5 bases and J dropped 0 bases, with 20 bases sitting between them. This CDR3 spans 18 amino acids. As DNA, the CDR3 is TGTGCCAGCAGTCCCAAGCCTTCCCTGGGGGGCTCCTACAATGAGCAGTTCTTC. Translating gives CASSPKPSLGGSYNEQFF.